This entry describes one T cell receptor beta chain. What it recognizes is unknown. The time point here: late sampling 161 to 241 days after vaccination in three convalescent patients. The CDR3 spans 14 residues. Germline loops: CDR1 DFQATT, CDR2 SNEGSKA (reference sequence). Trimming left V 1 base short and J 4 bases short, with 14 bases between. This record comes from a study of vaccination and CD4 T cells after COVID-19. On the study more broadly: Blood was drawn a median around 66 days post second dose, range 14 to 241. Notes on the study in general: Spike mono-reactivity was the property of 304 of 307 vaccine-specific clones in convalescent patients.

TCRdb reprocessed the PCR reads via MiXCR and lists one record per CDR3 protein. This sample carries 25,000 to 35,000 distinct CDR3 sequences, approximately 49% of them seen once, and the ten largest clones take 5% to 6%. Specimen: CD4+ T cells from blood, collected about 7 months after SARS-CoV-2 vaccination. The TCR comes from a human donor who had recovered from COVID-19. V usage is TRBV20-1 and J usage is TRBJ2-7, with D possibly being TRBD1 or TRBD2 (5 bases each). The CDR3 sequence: CSARVGDGSYEQYF. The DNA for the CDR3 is TGCAGTGCTAGAGTCGGGGACGGCTCTTACGAGCAGTACTTC.